This T cell receptor (beta chain) was recorded in a study of Ad26.COV2.S vaccination and SARS-CoV-2 variants (dated by TCRdb to about 2021). Notes on the research overall: Vaccine-arm donors were drawn from COV1001, a multicentre, randomized, double-blind, placebo-controlled phase I-IIa trial of Ad26.COV2.S in healthy adults. Trial participants were randomized into five groups of five, in which low-dose or high-dose Ad26.COV2.S was given once or twice, or placebo was given on both occasions. The TCR-sequenced set comprised roughly 30 samples: some 19 Ad26.COV2.S vaccine recipients, 5 placebo recipients and 8 SARS-CoV-2 convalescent individuals. Investigators did not know the trial group allocation while performing experiments and assessing outcomes. Sequencing of the TCRbeta repertoire served to evaluate the specificity and breadth of SARS-CoV-2-reactive T cell receptors following Ad26.COV2.S vaccination. Ad26.COV2.S was given intramuscularly at 5x10^10 or 1x10^11 viral particles, as a single shot or as two shots 56 days apart.

The sample's treatment or condition, from its label and the paper: around 19 received Ad26.COV2.S at low or high dose, single or two shots; about five received placebo; per-sample allocation not given. Repertoires of vaccine and placebo recipients were sequenced from samples taken on day 63 after the first injection. In Cohort 1b, fewer than 30 adults aged 18-55 years were enrolled at a single site in Boston, USA, between 29 July and 7 August 2020. Ad26.COV2.S was a replication-incompetent adenovirus type 26 vector expressing a prefusion-stabilized SARS-CoV-2 spike protein from the original Wuhan strain. This clone appeared a single time. Its antigen is still unknown. No quality values exist for individual bases; no much larger clone is one base distant. Overall study results and their limits: The authors noted that total T cell responses may have been underestimated by the TCR breadth and depth analyses. After vaccination, spike-specific CD8+ and CD4+ T cell responses were reported to show substantial breadth. The study was not powered to compare responses between vaccine doses or regimens. Non-spike TCR breadth was comparable between vaccine and placebo recipients, consistent with the vaccine containing only spike. Spike-specific TCR breadth was higher in Ad26.COV2.S recipients than in placebo recipients (P = 0.0014).

A distance of 10 bases separates the germline ends of V and J, which lose 1 base and 3 bases respectively. The CDR3 has 15 amino acids, counting the end cysteine and phenylalanine. The retained sequence is limited to the CDR3, 45 bases, with the frame set at the first base. The germline V gene encodes CDR1 LGHDT and CDR2 YNNKEL (reference sequence). TCRbeta CDR3 regions were sequenced with the immunoSEQ Assay. After extraction, genomic DNA underwent amplification by bias-controlled multiplex PCR, followed by high-throughput sequencing. From the authors' description of their analysis: Collapsing and filtering of sequences were performed to quantify the absolute abundance of each unique TCRbeta CDR3 region. T cell fraction was estimated by normalizing TCRbeta template counts to usable DNA, which was measured by amplifying reference genes present in all nucleated cells. Repertoire TCRs were annotated as SARS-CoV-2-specific by exact matching of V gene, CDR3 amino acid sequence and J gene to a known reactive TCR set. MIRA supplied the reference SARS-CoV-2 TCR set, which was filtered for enrichment in COVID-19-positive ImmuneCODE repertoires so that public or cross-reactive TCRs were removed. Drawing on the MIRA antigens, annotated TCRs were analysed further at the level of specific ORF or position within ORF. Breadth was defined as the number of annotated unique rearrangements divided by the total number of unique productive rearrangements, and depth was defined as the summed frequency of the annotated unique rearrangements. Two-sided Wilcoxon rank-sum tests were applied when comparing TCR breadth between groups. Entries here come from immuneACCESS through TCRdb and include only in-frame sequences with V and J called. Some clones fail to appear in such tables; in the studies checked, an unresolved V gene covers under half of the shortfall, and the cause of the remainder is unknown. The D gene and trimming were derived from the DNA, and the V and J assignments and clone size from that table. The sample table contains approximately 400,000 clones; only one count was recorded for about 83% of them. Jointly, the top ten make up around 7% of the sample.

Recombination connected TRBV3-1 (or the pseudogene TRBV3-2) to TRBJ1-5; the D gene is perhaps TRBD1, on 5 matching bases. The TCR originated in a person between 18 and 59 years old who received the Ad26.COV2.S COVID-19 vaccine or a placebo. The specimen was peripheral blood, collected in a trial of Ad26.COV2.S vaccine versus placebo. The nucleotide sequence reads TGTGCCAGCAGCCAAGGGCGCAGGGACAATCAGCCCCAGCATTTT. The translation is CASSQGRRDNQPQHF.